A selection of T cell receptor beta chains follows, all from one sample in a study of blood T cell repertoires in COVID-19. Some clones are missing from TCRdb's copy, which holds only in-frame ones; the method was immunoSEQ multiplex PCR. The sample has around 620,000 clones, about 87% seen once. The sequenced sample was peripheral blood. These receptor sequences come from a woman in her late teens or twenties with acute or convalescent COVID-19. CDR3s include the opening cysteine and the closing phenylalanine or tryptophan. Fields, in order: clone size, V gene, D gene, J gene, CDR3 length, CDR3 DNA, CDR3 protein. A D gene is named only where the DNA matches it firmly. Clone size, where shown, is once, few, many, or a class for clones that have expanded.

clone_size: NA; v_call: TRBV10-3; d_call: TRBD2; j_call: TRBJ2-1; cdr3_length: 18; cdr3_nt: TGTGCCATCAGTGCTCCATCGGCGGCGGGGGGTTCCTACAATGAGCAGTTCTTC; cdr3_aa: CAISAPSAAGGSYNEQFF
clone_size: NA; v_call: TRBV24-1; d_call: NA; j_call: TRBJ2-2; cdr3_length: 17; cdr3_nt: TGTGCCACCAGTGATTTTCGCCAGGGGCTGGACACCGGGGAGCTGTTTTTT; cdr3_aa: CATSDFRQGLDTGELFF
clone_size: once; v_call: TRBV24-1; d_call: NA; j_call: TRBJ1-1; cdr3_length: 12; cdr3_nt: TGTGCCACCAGTGACCCCCTTAGGGGAGCTTTCTTT; cdr3_aa: CATSDPLRGAFF
clone_size: NA; v_call: TRBV4-2; d_call: TRBD1; j_call: TRBJ1-2; cdr3_length: 16; cdr3_nt: TGTGCCAGCAGCCAAGATGAGGGGGCGTATAACTATGGCTACACCTTC; cdr3_aa: CASSQDEGAYNYGYTF
clone_size: NA; v_call: TRBV6-5; d_call: TRBD1; j_call: TRBJ1-1; cdr3_length: 15; cdr3_nt: TGTGCCAGCAGTTTCCGGGGACAGACGAACACTGAAGCTTTCTTT; cdr3_aa: CASSFRGQTNTEAFF
clone_size: NA; v_call: TRBV28; d_call: TRBD2; j_call: TRBJ2-1; cdr3_length: 13; cdr3_nt: TGTGCCAGCAGCCCTCAAGCGGGACGGGAGCAGTTCTTC; cdr3_aa: CASSPQAGREQFF
clone_size: NA; v_call: TRBV4-1; d_call: NA; j_call: TRBJ2-7; cdr3_length: 15; cdr3_nt: TGCGCCAGCAGCCAACCGACAAGCCTTAGGGGCGAGCAGTACTTC; cdr3_aa: CASSQPTSLRGEQYF
clone_size: NA; v_call: TRBV5-4; d_call: TRBD1; j_call: TRBJ1-4; cdr3_length: 14; cdr3_nt: TGTGCCAGCAGCTCGGACAGGGTGGGGGAAAAACTGTTTTTT; cdr3_aa: CASSSDRVGEKLFF
clone_size: NA; v_call: TRBV19; d_call: NA; j_call: TRBJ1-2; cdr3_length: 15; cdr3_nt: TGTGCCAGTAGTCGGGACGCCGGGACAACTTATGGCTACACCTTC; cdr3_aa: CASSRDAGTTYGYTF
clone_size: NA; v_call: TRBV30; d_call: TRBD1; j_call: TRBJ1-5; cdr3_length: 14; cdr3_nt: TGTGCCTGGAGTGTAGGGACAGTTAATCAGCCCCAGCATTTT; cdr3_aa: CAWSVGTVNQPQHF
clone_size: NA; v_call: TRBV2; d_call: NA; j_call: TRBJ1-1; cdr3_length: 16; cdr3_nt: TGTGCCAGCAGAGTCGGGGGGTACGGGAAGAACACTGAAGCTTTCTTT; cdr3_aa: CASRVGGYGKNTEAFF
clone_size: NA; v_call: TRBV19; d_call: TRBD1; j_call: TRBJ1-1; cdr3_length: 16; cdr3_nt: TGTGCCAGTAGTCTCTCGGACAACAGGGGAGACACTGAAGCTTTCTTT; cdr3_aa: CASSLSDNRGDTEAFF
clone_size: NA; v_call: TRBV7-2; d_call: NA; j_call: TRBJ1-1; cdr3_length: 11; cdr3_nt: TGTGCCAGCAGCTTAGAGCTAGGAGCTTTCTTT; cdr3_aa: CASSLELGAFF
clone_size: once; v_call: TRBV7-8; d_call: TRBD1; j_call: TRBJ1-1; cdr3_length: 14; cdr3_nt: TGTGCCAGCAGCCCGGGACAGGGTAGGACTGAAGCTTTCTTT; cdr3_aa: CASSPGQGRTEAFF
clone_size: NA; v_call: TRBV27; d_call: TRBD1; j_call: TRBJ1-2; cdr3_length: 13; cdr3_nt: TGTGCCAGCAGCATGACAGGGACCTATGGCTACACCTTC; cdr3_aa: CASSMTGTYGYTF